The clone carrying this T cell receptor (beta chain) appeared a few times. The antigen is not known. Any gene name here is a mouse gene name. The read comes to an end 4 residues before the CDR3 does, leaving the germline J gene to fill in the end. The entry originates in a study of CD8+ T cells in alopecia areata. Study-level background: Female C3H/HeJ recipients aged about 7-11 weeks got skin from C3H/HeJ graft donors aged roughly 6-13 months that had spontaneous alopecia.

Findings and caveats of the study: Normal-skin resident alphabeta T cells also appear among scalp sample sequences.

This CDR3 region has 15 residues. CDR1 NSQYPW and CDR2 LRSPGD come from the germline V gene (reference sequence). V dropped 9 bases and J dropped 2; count of bases not matched to a gene: 7. After isolation, RNA underwent reverse transcription to generate cDNA as the sequencing template. The table came from immunoSEQ multiplex PCR; TCRdb's copy has only in-frame clones and leaves some out. The sample is made up of 200,000 to 300,000 clones, none counted only once. Sorting used CD4, CD8alpha, NKG2D, NKG2ACE and other markers on pooled cutaneous lymph node cells. The clonotype was recovered from a C3H/HeJ mouse with alopecia areata. The strain is characterized by the MHC haplotype H2-k. V and J are TRBV1 and TRBJ2-1; 10 positions agree with TRBD1. Sequenced input: CD4+ T cells sorted from a lymph node. CDR3 amino acids: CTWGRGTGDYAEQFF. The covered CDR3 bases are TGCACCTGGGGGCGGGGGACAGGGGACTATGCT.